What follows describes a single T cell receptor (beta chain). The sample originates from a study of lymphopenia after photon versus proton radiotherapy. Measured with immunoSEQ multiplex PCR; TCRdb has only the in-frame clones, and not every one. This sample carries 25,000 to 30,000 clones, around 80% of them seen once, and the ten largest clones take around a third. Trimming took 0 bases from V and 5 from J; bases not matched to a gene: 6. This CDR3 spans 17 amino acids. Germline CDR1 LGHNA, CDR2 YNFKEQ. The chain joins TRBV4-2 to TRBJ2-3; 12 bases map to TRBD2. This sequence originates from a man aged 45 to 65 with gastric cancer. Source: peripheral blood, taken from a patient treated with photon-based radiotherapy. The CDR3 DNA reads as TGTGCCAGCAGCCAAGATTTGACTAGCGGGGGTGGAGATACGCAGTATTTT. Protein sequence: CASSQDLTSGGGDTQYF.